What follows describes a single T cell receptor beta chain. This record belongs to a study of shared clonotypes between healthy human individuals. Repertoires were generated with immunoSEQ multiplex PCR, while TCRdb's copy carries only in-frame clones and drops some. The sample lists 950,000 to 1,100,000 clones, 60% to 80% occurring once. Germline trimming cut 5 bases from V and 4 bases from J; bases unmatched to any gene: 9. Germline CDR1 is SGHNT and CDR2 is YENEEA. The CDR3 has 16 amino acids. The receptor's source is a man aged 18 to 30 in good health. The chain carries TRBV11-3 and TRBJ2-5; 11 bases agree with TRBD2. Sequenced: memory CD4+ T cells sorted from blood. Noted subset: CD45RA-negative fraction. CDR3 protein: CASSPSGTSGGETQYF. Written as DNA, the CDR3 is TGTGCCAGCAGCCCGTCGGGGACTAGCGGCGGAGAGACCCAGTACTTC. The full variable domain, with the rest looked up from reference TRBV11-3 and TRBJ2-5, is EAGVVQSPRYKIIEKKQPVAFWCNPISGHNTLYWYLQNLGQGPELLIRYENEEAVDDSQLPKDRFSAERLKGVDSTLKIQPAELGDSAVYLCASSPSGTSGGETQYFGPGTRLLVL.